This T cell receptor beta chain was recorded in a study of T cell responses to AZD1222 COVID-19 vaccine. Study outcomes and limitations: Spike-wide coverage was observed for vaccine-associated CD4 TCRs, with dominant responses at 160-218 and 743-854.

Regarding this clone: Its antigen remains unidentified.

Germline values: CDR1 ENHRY, CDR2 SYGVKD. CDR3 length: 13 amino acids. V lost 3 bases to trimming and J lost 2 bases, with 4 bases between them. This table comes from immunoSEQ multiplex PCR, and its TCRdb copy is limited to in-frame clones, with some not included. The sample comprises about 140,000 clones, 80% to 95% of which are singletons, and about 4.8% rests with the top ten. This sequence was found in an adult in good health. V and J are TRBV10-3 and TRBJ2-2; no reliable D call. The sequenced sample was peripheral blood, obtained on day 0 of AZD1222 vaccination. The CDR3 DNA reads as TGTGCCATCAGTGACAGTAACACCGGGGAGCTGTTTTTT. This encodes CAISDSNTGELFF.